This TCR beta chain was recorded in a study of blood T cell repertoires in COVID-19. Germline lookup yields CDR1 SGHVS and CDR2 FQNEAQ. This CDR3 has 15 residues. Trimming cost V 6 bases and J 1 base; bases outside gene matches: 6. Repertoires were generated with immunoSEQ multiplex PCR, while TCRdb's copy carries only in-frame clones and drops some. The sample has about 440,000 clones; around 90% are singletons. In terms of age and location, participants ranged from roughly 18 to 95 years and lived in about two dozen US areas. Cohort assignment relied on participant-reported clinical history. This clone has more than one count but fewer than ten.

The chain joins TRBV7-8 to TRBJ1-3; 7 positions agree with TRBD1. The TCR was taken from a woman between 18 and 29 years old with acute COVID-19. Sequencing was carried out using PBMCs or T cells enriched from blood (not recorded which). The CDR3 reads CASSLNRGSGNTIYF. CDR3 in DNA: TGTGCCAGCAGTTTAAACAGGGGTTCTGGAAACACCATATATTTT.